This T cell receptor beta chain appears in the sequencing data of a study of cytomegalovirus exposure and HLA in healthy donors. Findings and caveats of the study: Sequence variants that were highly shared formed a cluster that was likely a sequencing artifact.

PCR used 60 Vbeta primers and 13 Jbeta primers. Generated by immunoSEQ multiplex PCR, the TCRdb table keeps only in-frame clones and is missing some. The sample holds about 200,000 clones; 70% to 85% are singletons and the top ten take roughly 1.6%. Notes on this clone: The target antigen is unknown.

This receptor was identified in a man aged 50-60 years in good health and CMV-seronegative. Sequencing was carried out using PBMCs.

CDR3 coding DNA: TGCGCCAGCCACCTGGGGGGAGTTATCACCGGGGAGCTGTTTTTT. Its translation is CASHLGGVITGELFF. V and J are TRBV5-1 and TRBJ2-2; possibly TRBD2 for D (6 bases). CDR3 length: 15 residues. From germline, CDR1 is SGHRS and CDR2 YFSETQ. V lost 7 bases and J lost 4, with 17 bases in between.